A single T cell receptor (beta chain) is shown here with its context. Germline V lookup: CDR1 MNHEY, CDR2 SMNVEV (reference sequence). The CDR3 consists of 14 residues. The germline V and J ends were trimmed by 4 bases and 4 bases, with 10 bases remaining between them. CD45RO-negative CD8 cells positively selected for CCR7 made up the naive population, which excluded terminally differentiated effector memory CD45RA+ cells. This sample was taken from a study of shared clonotypes between healthy human individuals. Sequencing used immunoSEQ multiplex PCR; TCRdb keeps in-frame clones, though not all of them. The sample records approximately 720,000 clones, under 95% being singletons.

The chain has TRBV27 and TRBJ2-2; D remains ambiguous. The receptor was derived from a man younger than 45 in good health. The sample was naive CD8+ T cells sorted from blood. CDR3 bases: TGTGCCAGCAGTTCAACATACGGCACCGGGGAGCTGTTTTTT. As protein: CASSSTYGTGELFF.